These 9 T cell receptor beta chains were all obtained from the same sample, sequenced in a study of blood T cell repertoires in COVID-19. Sequencing was performed with immunoSEQ multiplex PCR; in TCRdb, only in-frame clones are kept and a portion is missing. The data show a few hundred thousand clones, 75% to 90% seen once. Sequencing was carried out using peripheral blood. The receptors stem from a man younger than 30 with active or convalescent COVID-19.

The genes are TRBV29-1 and TRBJ2-1, with TRBD2 as a possible D gene (5 bases). There are 14 residues in the CDR3. V was shortened by 3 bases and J by 4 bases, with 13 bases between the two germline ends. Germline V CDR1 and CDR2: SQVTM, ANQGSEA. The CDR3 coding sequence is TGCAGCGTTGACCGGAGAGGGTCTTACAATGAGCAGTTCTTC. The encoded protein is CSVDRRGSYNEQFF.

The chain joins TRBV15 to TRBJ1-5; the D is unclear. The CDR3 length is 14 residues. Germline assignment: CDR1 LNHNV and CDR2 YYDKDF (reference sequence). The V end lost 3 bases, the J end lost 7 bases, and 13 bases lay between the germline ends. The CDR3 region has the DNA TGTGCCACCAGCAGGGACTTAGTAGTACAGCCCCAGCATTTT. The encoded protein is CATSRDLVVQPQHF.

The CDR3 reads CASSLGEEAFF. The CDR3 DNA is TGTGCCAGCTCACTTGGAGAAGAAGCTTTCTTT. The genes are TRBV18 and TRBJ1-1, with no clear D. The CDR3 length is 11 residues. Trimming removed 4 bases from V and 8 bases from J, with 8 bases in between. The germline CDR1 and CDR2 sequences are KGHSH and LQKENI.

The chain links TRBV7-6 to TRBJ1-5; TRBD1 might be the D (6 bases). The CDR3 has 15 amino acids. Germline CDR1 is SGHVS and CDR2 is FNYEAQ. The V gene lost 1 base and the J gene lost 4 bases, with 11 bases spanning the gap. CDR3 sequence (DNA): TGTGCCAGCAGCTTAGTGGACAGCGGAAATCAGCCCCAGCATTTT. Its translation: CASSLVDSGNQPQHF.

The genes are TRBV2 and TRBJ2-5, with TRBD2 as a possible D gene (6 bases). Trimming stripped 8 bases from V and 5 bases from J, with 12 bases between. Per the germline V gene, CDR1 is SNHLY and CDR2 is FYNNEI. The CDR3 is 12 residues long. The CDR3 protein is CASVLAGETQYF. Written as DNA, the CDR3 is TGTGCCAGCGTCCTTGCGGGGGAGACCCAGTACTTC. Based on the CDR3 plus reference TRBV2 and TRBJ2-5, the full variable domain is EPEVTQTPSHQVTQMGQEVILRCVPISNHLYFYWYRQILGQKVEFLVSFYNNEISEKSEIFDDQFSVERPDGSNFTLKIRSTKLEDSAMYFCASVLAGETQYFGPGTRLLVL.

The rearrangement joins TRBV7-3 to TRBJ1-1; weak D call: TRBD1 (5 bases). Trimming took off 2 bases at V and 5 bases at J, with 12 bases between the two ends. The CDR3 is 14 residues long. Germline V gives CDR1 SGHTA, CDR2 FQGTGA. The CDR3 region is CASSLFAGTTEAFF. The CDR3 DNA sequence: TGTGCCAGCAGCTTATTCGCAGGGACTACTGAAGCTTTCTTT.

The rearrangement links TRBV6-2 or TRBV6-3 to TRBJ2-1, with D uncertain. Germline V gives CDR1 MNHEY, CDR2 SVGEGT. Trimming took 2 bases from V and 4 from J, leaving 3 bases between them. The CDR3 consists of 12 residues. The CDR3 DNA follows: TGTGCCAGCAGTTACCAATACAATGAGCAGTTCTTC. It translates to CASSYQYNEQFF.

The chain links TRBV4-1 to TRBJ2-1, with 8 positions matching TRBD2. CDR1 and CDR2 from the germline V gene are MGHRA and YSYEKL. V was pared by 6 bases and J by 4 bases, with 14 bases of the junction left unmatched. This CDR3 has 17 residues. The CDR3 DNA reads as TGCGCCAGCAGAGAGGGGCTAGCGGGTCGGTCGTACAATGAGCAGTTCTTC. Translated, it gives CASREGLAGRSYNEQFF.

The chain joins TRBV5-1 to TRBJ1-5; D unresolved. The CDR3 sequence is 14 residues long. V was clipped by 0 bases and J by 2 bases, with 6 bases between them. CDR1 is SGHRS and CDR2 is YFSETQ in the germline V gene. Here the CDR3 reads CASSLDGGNQPQHF. CDR3 bases: TGCGCCAGCAGCTTGGACGGAGGCAATCAGCCCCAGCATTTT.